This T cell receptor (beta chain) was retrieved from a study of human T cells and chemical hapten exposure. This CDR3 region has 14 residues. Germline V gives CDR1 MDHEN, CDR2 SYDVKM. Trimming pared 5 bases from V and 4 bases from J, leaving 13 bases between. Using its own MiXCR run on the RACE reads, TCRdb lists one record per CDR3 protein. The sample has 90,000 to 140,000 distinct CDR3 sequences, less than 35% seen once. Time point described: patch test 3, about 24 weeks after DPC sensitization. Noted treatment: therapeutic diphenylcyclopropenone sensitization with weekly scalp DPC. The chain employs TRBV28 and TRBJ2-3; D not resolved. The clonotype comes from a man between 40 and 49 years old with alopecia areata. Some clones in this sample may be carry-over from other donors' samples. The sample here was whole blood, taken in connection with sensitization to the hapten diphenylcyclopropenone (DPC). As DNA, the CDR3 is TGTGCCAGCAGTCCCCGCTCGGTCCCAGATACGCAGTATTTT. It translates to CASSPRSVPDTQYF.